This T cell receptor beta chain emerged from a study of blood T cell repertoires in COVID-19. Followed over time, Seattle patients had been enrolled while infection was active. Original methodology: Amplifying reference gene primers gave estimates of nucleated cell counts. Libraries were prepared by immunoSEQ multiplex PCR; TCRdb keeps only in-frame clonotypes and omits some of them. V, J and clone size are taken as reported in that table, and D and trimming were inferred from the DNA itself. Of roughly 100,000 clones detected, roughly 76% appear once; the ten largest clones hold 4% to 5.5%. CDR3 length: 15 residues. The V end lost 2 bases, the J end lost 4 bases, and 12 bases lay between the germline ends. In germline, CDR1 is LGHNA, CDR2 YSLEER.

This TCR came from a man at least 80 years old with COVID-19, enrolled during active disease. Sequencing was done on a sample of peripheral blood. The chain joins TRBV4-3 to TRBJ1-5; a weak D match, TRBD1 (5 bases). This CDR3 reads CASSQIHTGNQPQHF. The CDR3 DNA follows: TGCGCCAGCAGCCAAATCCATACAGGTAATCAGCCCCAGCATTTT.